The 10 T cell receptor beta chains below were found in one sample sequenced in a study of T cell repertoires in cytomegalovirus infection. TCRdb called the reads again in MiXCR, with one record for every CDR3 protein. The data contain 450,000 to 550,000 distinct CDR3 sequences, 16% of them seen just once; the ten biggest clones take up approximately 24%. The sample comprised CD8+ T cells from PBMCs. These receptors all stem from a human donor in good health (CMV status not recorded). Some clones in this sample may be carry-over from other donors' samples.

This clonotype has a count of ten or more. V gene TRBV7-9 combines with J gene TRBJ1-1, with TRBD1 as a possible D gene (5 bases). The CDR3 runs to 14 residues. V was shortened by 6 bases and J by 6 bases, with 17 bases between the two germline ends. CDR1 is SEHNR, CDR2 FQNEAQ, per germline (reference sequence). The CDR3 DNA sequence: TGTGCCAGCAGTTCTGCGTCAGGGACCCCTGAAGCTTTCTTT. Residues: CASSSASGTPEAFF.

As for this clonotype: A much larger clone is a single base away; this may be a read error. CDR3 amino acids: CAISVRGWEQYF. The CDR3 DNA follows: TGTGCCATCAGTGTGAGGGGTTGGGAGCAGTACTTC. The rearrangement links TRBV10-3 to TRBJ2-7; perhaps D is TRBD1 or TRBD2 (5 bases each). Germline lookup yields CDR1 ENHRY and CDR2 SYGVKD. V was trimmed by 4 bases and J by 7 bases, leaving 11 bases between them. This CDR3 spans 12 amino acids.

In this sample, this clonotype turned up many times. This rearrangement joins TRBV6-1 to TRBJ2-7, with 11 nucleotides matching TRBD1. This CDR3 has 16 amino acids. Per the germline V gene, CDR1 is MNHNS and CDR2 is SASEGT. The V and J ends lost 2 bases and 9 bases, in that order; junction bases with no gene match: 12. CDR3: CASSEQGTGGRQVQYF. Written as DNA, the CDR3 is TGTGCCAGCAGTGAACAAGGGACAGGGGGACGTCAGGTGCAGTACTTC.

This clonotype was recorded many times. The chain couples TRBV27 to TRBJ2-1; TRBD1 agrees at 8 bases. Germline V CDR1 and CDR2: MNHEY, SMNVEV (reference sequence). Losses at the gene ends were 4 bases for V and 7 bases for J; bases not matched to a gene: 6. The CDR3 is 14 amino acids. The CDR3 loop reads CASSSRGLGNEQFF. For the CDR3, the DNA is TGTGCCAGCAGTTCCAGGGGGCTTGGTAATGAGCAGTTCTTC.

The chain is built from TRBV2 and TRBJ2-7; TRBD1 matches 9 bases. The CDR3 totals 15 residues. CDR1 is SNHLY, CDR2 FYNNEI, per germline. Trimming removed 6 bases from V and 3 bases from J; junction bases left unmatched: 9. CDR3 nucleotides: TGTGCCAGCAGGGCCCAAGGGACAGGGTACTACGAGCAGTACTTC. Its protein product is CASRAQGTGYYEQYF. Drawing the rest from reference TRBV2 and TRBJ2-7, the complete variable domain is EPEVTQTPSHQVTQMGQEVILRCVPISNHLYFYWYRQILGQKVEFLVSFYNNEISEKSEIFDDQFSVERPDGSNFTLKIRSTKLEDSAMYFCASRAQGTGYYEQYFGPGTRLTVT.

This clonotype was found many times. V is TRBV7-9 and J is TRBJ1-2; D is perhaps TRBD1 (5 bases). The CDR3 runs 14 residues. The V gene's germline CDR1 is SEHNR and CDR2 FQNEAQ (reference sequence). Trimming left V 5 bases short and J 6 bases short, with 16 bases between. Here the CDR3 DNA reads TGTGCCAGCAGCGGCGATCGGGGGATGGATGGCTACACCTTC. It translates to CASSGDRGMDGYTF.

The V call is TRBV14, the J call TRBJ2-5; D remains ambiguous. Germline V gene lookup returns CDR1 SGHDN and CDR2 FVKESK. The CDR3 is made up of 17 amino acids. V lost 0 bases, J lost 0 bases, and 14 bases lay in between. CDR3 nucleotides: TGTGCCAGCAGCCAAGATTGGATTATTTCGTACCAAGAGACCCAGTACTTC. The encoded protein is CASSQDWIISYQETQYF.

This clonotype showed up many times. This chain links TRBV5-4 with TRBJ1-2; TRBD1 might be the D (5 bases). V was shortened by 0 bases and J by 3 bases, with 6 bases between the two germline ends. The CDR3 spans 13 residues. Germline V lookup: CDR1 SGHNT, CDR2 YYREEE (reference sequence). The CDR3 spells CASSLEGDYGYTF. CDR3 nucleotides: TGTGCCAGCAGCTTGGAAGGGGACTATGGCTACACCTTC.

V is TRBV10-3 and J is TRBJ2-7; D uncertain. Germline V CDR1 and CDR2: ENHRY, SYGVKD. The V end was cut by 2 bases, the J end by 6 bases, with 5 bases between. This CDR3 is built from 11 residues. The CDR3 nucleotides read TGTGCCATCAGTGAGGGGCCCGAGCAGTACTTC. Protein product: CAISEGPEQYF.

V gene TRBV15 combines with J gene TRBJ2-7; possibly TRBD2 for D (5 bases). The CDR3 is 13 residues long. V gave up 3 bases and J gave up 5 bases, with 11 bases separating them. Germline loops: CDR1 LNHNV, CDR2 YYDKDF (reference sequence). The CDR3 DNA is TGTGCCACCAGCAGCTTCAGAGGGAACGAGCAGTACTTC. Its protein product is CATSSFRGNEQYF.